This T cell receptor beta chain was captured by sequencing in a study of blood T cell repertoires in COVID-19. Produced via immunoSEQ multiplex PCR; TCRdb's table is partial and in-frame only. This sample has over 200,000 clones; 87% occur once, and the top ten carry 1.9%. CDR3 length: 11 amino acids. The junction had 2 bases not matched to a gene; V was cut back by 7 bases and J by 3 bases. Per the germline V gene, CDR1 is DFQATT and CDR2 is SNEGSKA (reference sequence). This clonotype was sampled from a man between 35 and 55 years old with active or convalescent COVID-19. This chain connects TRBV20-1 to TRBJ2-7; 8 nucleotides align to TRBD1. Sample: peripheral blood. The CDR3 DNA follows: TGCAGTGGGACAGGGAACTACGAGCAGTACTTC. This sequence encodes CSGTGNYEQYF.